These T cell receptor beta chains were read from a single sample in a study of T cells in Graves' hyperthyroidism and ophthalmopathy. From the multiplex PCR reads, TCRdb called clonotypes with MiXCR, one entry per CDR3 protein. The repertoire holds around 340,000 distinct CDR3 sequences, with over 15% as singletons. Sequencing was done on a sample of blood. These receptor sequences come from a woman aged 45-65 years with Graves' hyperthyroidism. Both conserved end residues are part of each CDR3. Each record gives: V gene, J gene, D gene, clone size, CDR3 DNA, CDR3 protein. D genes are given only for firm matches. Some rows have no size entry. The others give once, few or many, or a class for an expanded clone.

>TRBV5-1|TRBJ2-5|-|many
TGCGCCAGCAGCTTGGGGGGGGAAGAGACCCAGTACTTC
CASSLGGEETQYF
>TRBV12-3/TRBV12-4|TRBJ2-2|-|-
TGTGCCAGCAGTTTAGGGCTCCCCGGCACCGGGGAGCTGTTTTTT
CASSLGLPGTGELFF
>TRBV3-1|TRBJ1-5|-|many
TGTGCCAGCAGCCAATTTGTCACAGAGAATCAGCCCCAGCATTTT
CASSQFVTENQPQHF
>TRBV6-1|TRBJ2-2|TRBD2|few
TGTGCCAGCAGAGTACTCAGCGGGAGAAACACCGGGGAGCTGTTTTTT
CASRVLSGRNTGELFF
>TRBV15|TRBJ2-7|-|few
TGTGCCACCAGCAGAGCCGCGGGGTGGGCCTCGGGCGGAGAGCAGTACTTC
CATSRAAGWASGGEQYF
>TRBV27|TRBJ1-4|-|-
TGTGCCAGCAGTCCAGGGGTTTGGGAAAAACTGTTTTTT
CASSPGVWEKLFF
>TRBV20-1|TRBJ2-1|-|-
TGCAGTGCTAGTAGTCGCAATGAGCAGTTCTTC
CSASSRNEQFF
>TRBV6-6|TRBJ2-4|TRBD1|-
TGTGCCAGCAGTTACTCCGGGGACAGGGGAAAAAACATTCAGTACTTC
CASSYSGDRGKNIQYF
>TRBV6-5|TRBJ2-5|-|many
TGTGCCAGCAGTTACTCCGTGGGCGAGACCCAGTACTTC
CASSYSVGETQYF
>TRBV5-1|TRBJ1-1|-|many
TGCGCCAGCAGCTTGGGTGGACTCTCGAACACTGAAGCTTTCTTT
CASSLGGLSNTEAFF
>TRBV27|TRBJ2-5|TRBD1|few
TGTGCCAGCACCAGCGCCGGGACAGGCCAAGAGACCCAGTACTTC
CASTSAGTGQETQYF
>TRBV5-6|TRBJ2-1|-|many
TGTGCCAGCAGCTTCACAACTTACAATGAGCAGTTCTTC
CASSFTTYNEQFF
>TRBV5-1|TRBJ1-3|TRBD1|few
TGCGCCAGCAGCTTGGCCGCCGGACAGGGCCCGGACACCATATATTTT
CASSLAAGQGPDTIYF
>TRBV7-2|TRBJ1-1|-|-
TGTGCCAGCAGCGGCGCTGGCGGGACTAACACTGAAGCTTTCTTT
CASSGAGGTNTEAFF
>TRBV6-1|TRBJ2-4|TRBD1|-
TGTGCCAGCACCACCCAGGGGGCGAGGGAGTACTTC
CASTTQGAREYF
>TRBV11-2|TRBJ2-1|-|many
TGTGCCAGCAGCTCAAGAGACTTCTCAGGGTTGGGTGAGCAGTTCTTC
CASSSRDFSGLGEQFF
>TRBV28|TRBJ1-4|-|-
TGTGCCAGCGGCCCTGTTACGGAGTATGAAAAACTGTTTTTT
CASGPVTEYEKLFF
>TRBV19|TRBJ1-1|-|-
TGTGCCAGTAGTATAGTGGGTCGGGGAGATACTGAAGCTTTCTTT
CASSIVGRGDTEAFF